One sample yielded the 17 T cell receptor beta chains listed below, sequenced in a study of immune cell composition in non-small cell lung cancer. The protocol was immunoSEQ multiplex PCR, while the TCRdb copy is restricted to in-frame clones and leaves out a portion. The sample records some 14,000 clones, 81% being singletons. The material sequenced was lung tumor tissue. These receptors all come from a human donor with non-small cell lung cancer.

V and J are TRBV4-3 and TRBJ2-6; D unresolved. V was shortened by 1 base and J by 0 bases, with 7 bases between the two germline ends. Germline V gene lookup returns CDR1 LGHNA and CDR2 YSLEER. This CDR3 spans 16 amino acids. CDR3 coding DNA: TGCGCCAGCAGCCAAGGGTTGAGCTCTGGGGCCAACGTCCTGACTTTC. It yields the protein CASSQGLSSGANVLTF.

This chain joins TRBV7-8 and TRBJ1-1, with D perhaps matching TRBD1 (6 bases). V was clipped by 3 bases and J by 3 bases, with 11 bases between them. Looked up from germline, CDR1 is SGHVS and CDR2 is FQNEAQ. This CDR3 contains 14 residues. CDR3 region: CASSFEGVHTEAFF. The CDR3 nucleotides read TGTGCCAGCAGCTTCGAGGGGGTACACACTGAAGCTTTCTTT.

The J gene is TRBJ2-1, the V gene TRBV7-3; TRBD2 matches at 14 bases. CDR1 is SGHTA, CDR2 FQGTGA, per germline. The CDR3 sequence is 15 residues long. Trimming cost V 4 bases and J 10 bases; bases outside gene matches: 6. In nucleotides, the CDR3 is TGTGCCAGCAGCTCTCAGGGACTAGCGGGAGTCGAGCAGTTCTTC. Translation gives CASSSQGLAGVEQFF. Based on the CDR3 plus reference TRBV7-3 and TRBJ2-1, the full variable domain is GAGVSQTPSNKVTEKGKYVELRCDPISGHTALYWYRQSLGQGPEFLIYFQGTGAADDSGLPNDRFFAVRPEGSVSTLKIQRTERGDSAVYLCASSSQGLAGVEQFFGPGTRLTVL.

The chain has TRBV4-2 and TRBJ2-2, with D tentatively TRBD2 (6 bases). Germline CDR1 LGHNA, CDR2 YNFKEQ. V gave up 4 bases and J gave up 2 bases, with 14 bases separating them. The CDR3 is 16 residues long. This CDR3 is CASSPQRVSNTGELFF. In DNA, the CDR3 is TGTGCCAGCAGCCCCCAGCGGGTCTCCAACACCGGGGAGCTGTTTTTT.

The chain has TRBV6-6 and TRBJ1-2; 7 bases line up with TRBD1. The CDR3 sequence is 14 residues long. CDR1 is MNHNY, CDR2 SVGAGI, per germline (reference sequence). V lost 6 bases and J lost 6; bases outside the gene matches: 10. CDR3 sequence: CASRRQGLRHGYTF. In DNA, the CDR3 is TGTGCCAGCAGACGACAGGGCCTCAGGCATGGCTACACCTTC.

This chain joins TRBV5-1 and TRBJ2-5; 8 bases map to TRBD1. The tail of the sequence fits TRBJ2-7 better, so the J call may be wrong. Per the germline V gene, CDR1 is SGHRS and CDR2 is YFSETQ. CDR3 length: 14 amino acids. CDR3 residues: CASSSDRASYEQYF. CDR3 nucleotides: TGCGCCAGCAGCTCGGACAGGGCCTCCTACGAGCAGTACTTC.

V gene TRBV11-1 combines with J gene TRBJ2-7; the match to TRBD1 covers 10 bases. The ends lost 6 bases at V and 1 base at J; junction bases unmatched: 3. The CDR3 runs 14 residues. Germline values: CDR1 SGHAT, CDR2 FQDESV (reference sequence). The CDR3 reads CASSRQGASYEQYF. CDR3 sequence (DNA): TGTGCCAGCAGTAGACAGGGGGCTTCCTACGAGCAGTACTTC. Complete variable domain (other parts from reference TRBV11-1 and TRBJ2-7): EAEVAQSPRYKITEKSQAVAFWCDPISGHATLYWYRQILGQGPELLVQFQDESVVDDSQLPKDRFSAERLKGVDSTLKIQPAELGDSAMYLCASSRQGASYEQYFGPGTRLTVT.

The chain's CDR3 is CASTIAGGVDGETQYF. CDR3 in DNA: TGCGCCAGCACCATAGCGGGAGGGGTGGACGGAGAGACCCAGTACTTC. The chain employs TRBV5-1 and TRBJ2-5, with TRBD2 matching 11 bases. Germline V gene sequence: CDR1 SGHRS, CDR2 YFSETQ. The J segment lost 4 bases and the V segment lost 6 bases, leaving 11 bases of the junction unmatched. This CDR3 has 16 residues. Full variable domain (outside the CDR3, taken from reference TRBV5-1 and TRBJ2-5): KAGVTQTPRYLIKTRGQQVTLSCSPISGHRSVSWYQQTPGQGLQFLFEYFSETQRNKGNFPGRFSGRQFSNSRSEMNVSTLELGDSALYLCASTIAGGVDGETQYFGPGTRLLVL.

This clone has only one observation. This chain links TRBV7-2 with TRBJ2-2; TRBD2 matches 12 bases. There are 16 residues in the CDR3. The V and J ends lost 5 bases and 7 bases, in that order; junction bases with no gene match: 8. The germline gives CDR1 SGHTA, CDR2 FQGNSA. In nucleotides, the CDR3 is TGTGCCAGCAGCGCTGGACTAGCGGGAATGAGCGGGGAGCTGTTTTTT. Translation gives CASSAGLAGMSGELFF.

In its sample, this clone was seen once. The chain combines TRBV5-5 with TRBJ2-7; D uncertain. Germline V CDR1 and CDR2: SGHKS, YYEKEE (reference sequence). The CDR3 has 13 residues. Trimming cost V 2 bases and J 4 bases, with 10 bases left between them. Written as DNA, the CDR3 is TGTGCCAGCAGCTTTCTAGAATATTACGAGCAGTACTTC. Its translation: CASSFLEYYEQYF.

On this clone: The same CDR3 can be traced to other DNA sequences in this sample. This rearrangement joins TRBV10-3 to TRBJ1-2; the match to TRBD1 covers 11 bases. The V segment lost 6 bases and the J segment 3 bases; nucleotides outside the gene matches: 3. Germline V lookup: CDR1 ENHRY, CDR2 SYGVKD. The CDR3 is 14 amino acids. For the CDR3, the DNA is TGTGCCATCAGCGGACAGGGGGCGGACTATGGCTACACCTTC. As protein: CAISGQGADYGYTF.

Here the CDR3 DNA reads TGTGCCAGCAGCCCGGGGACAGTGCAAACAGATACGCAGTATTTT. Protein sequence: CASSPGTVQTDTQYF. J is TRBJ2-3 and V is TRBV5-4, with 7 bases lining up with TRBD1. The V gene end was trimmed by 4 bases and the J gene end by 3 bases; junction bases not matched to a gene: 8. Germline V gene data show CDR1 as SGHNT and CDR2 as YYREEE (reference sequence). This CDR3 spans 15 amino acids. Full variable domain (rest looked up from reference TRBV5-4 and TRBJ2-3): ETGVTQSPTHLIKTRGQQVTLRCSSQSGHNTVSWYQQALGQGPQFIFQYYREEENGRGNFPPRFSGLQFPNYSSELNVNALELDDSALYLCASSPGTVQTDTQYFGPGTRLTVL.

The rearrangement joins TRBV5-4 to TRBJ2-1, with 13 bases lining up with TRBD2. The CDR3 spans 17 residues. V trimming: 3 bases; J trimming: 6 bases; junction bases outside the gene matches: 9. Germline values: CDR1 SGHNT, CDR2 YYREEE (reference sequence). CDR3 region: CASSSRTSGSFFNEQFF. CDR3 DNA: TGTGCCAGCAGCTCCCGGACTAGCGGGAGTTTTTTCAATGAGCAGTTCTTC.

This sequence joins TRBV28 and TRBJ2-1; TRBD2 might be the D (5 bases). Germline lookup yields CDR1 MDHEN and CDR2 SYDVKM. The V end lost 6 bases, the J end lost 6 bases, and 18 bases lay between the germline ends. The CDR3 extends over 15 amino acids. The chain's CDR3 is CASRRARRMSNEQFF. The CDR3, as DNA: TGTGCCAGCAGGAGGGCTCGCCGGATGAGCAATGAGCAGTTCTTC.

The chain is built from TRBV7-8 and TRBJ2-5; 7 bases map to TRBD2. V lost 7 bases, J lost 2 bases, and 7 bases stayed unmatched. Germline V gives CDR1 SGHVS, CDR2 FQNEAQ. CDR3 length equals 14 residues. In DNA, the CDR3 is TGTGCCAGCATTTTCCGGCGGGGGCAAGAGACCCAGTACTTC. Translated, it gives CASIFRRGQETQYF. Full variable domain (rest looked up from reference TRBV7-8 and TRBJ2-5): GAGVSQSPRYKVAKRGQDVALRCDPISGHVSLFWYQQALGQGPEFLTYFQNEAQLDKSGLPSDRFFAERPEGSVSTLKIQRTQQEDSAVYLCASIFRRGQETQYFGPGTRLLVL.

This chain joins TRBV6-1 and TRBJ2-7; 8 positions agree with TRBD1. Germline V lookup: CDR1 MNHNS, CDR2 SASEGT. The CDR3 is made up of 15 amino acids. J gave up 4 bases and V 5 bases, and 10 bases lay outside the gene matches. Here the CDR3 DNA reads TGTGCCAGCAGTCAGAGACAGGGGAGAGGGTACGAGCAGTACTTC. It translates to CASSQRQGRGYEQYF.

The chain couples TRBV7-9 to TRBJ2-3, with D possibly matching TRBD1 (7 bases). The germline V gene has CDR1 SEHNR and CDR2 FQNEAQ (reference sequence). V gave up 1 base and J gave up 6 bases, with 23 bases separating them. The CDR3 runs to 18 residues. This CDR3 reads CASSLEQGLARIGDTQYF. CDR3 in DNA: TGTGCCAGCAGCTTAGAACAGGGGCTAGCGCGAATTGGGGATACGCAGTATTTT.